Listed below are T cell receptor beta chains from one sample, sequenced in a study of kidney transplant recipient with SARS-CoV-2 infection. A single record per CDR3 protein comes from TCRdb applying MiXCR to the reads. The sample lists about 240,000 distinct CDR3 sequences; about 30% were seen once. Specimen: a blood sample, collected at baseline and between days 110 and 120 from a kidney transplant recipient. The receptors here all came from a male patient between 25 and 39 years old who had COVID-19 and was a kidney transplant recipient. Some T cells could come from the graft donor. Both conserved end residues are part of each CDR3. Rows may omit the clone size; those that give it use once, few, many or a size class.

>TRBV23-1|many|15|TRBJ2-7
CASSQSGQGRYEQYF
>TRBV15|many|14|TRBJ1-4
CATRRGLVNEKLFF
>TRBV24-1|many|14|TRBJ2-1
CATTHRVLRNEQFF
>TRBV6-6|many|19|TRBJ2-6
CASSRYRRWEQSRANVLTF
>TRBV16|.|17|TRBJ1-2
CASGVGWVVRKTYGYTF
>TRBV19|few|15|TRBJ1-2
CASSAWAGRWKGYTF
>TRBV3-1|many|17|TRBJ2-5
CASSHNAPISFSETQYF
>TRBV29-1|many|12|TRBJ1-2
CSVRQLNYGYTF
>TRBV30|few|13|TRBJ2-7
CAGHRDAQDEQYF
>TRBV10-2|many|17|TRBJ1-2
CASSQQYTSRKTYGYTF
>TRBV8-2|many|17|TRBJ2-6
CGNGTRITQSRANVLTF
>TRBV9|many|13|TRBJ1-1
CASSVGQDTEAFF
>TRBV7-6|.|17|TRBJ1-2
CASSSSLESRKTYGYTF
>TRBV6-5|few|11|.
CAPTGRETQYF
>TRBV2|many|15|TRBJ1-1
CASSPQVSLNTEAFF
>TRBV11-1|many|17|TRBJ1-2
CASSGNNKAGKTYGYTF
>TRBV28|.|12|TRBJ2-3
CASSLSADTQCF
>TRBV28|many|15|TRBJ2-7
CASSPGQATSYEQYF
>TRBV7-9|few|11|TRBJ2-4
CAIGIANIQYF
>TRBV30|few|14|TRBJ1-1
CAWGPDRENTEAFF